This paragraph reports one TCR beta chain. Germline V gene sequence: CDR1 LNHNV, CDR2 YYDKDF (reference sequence). Trimming cost V 1 base and J 8 bases; bases outside gene matches: 7. This CDR3 contains 14 residues. The use of a sample-barcoded 5' primer and a J-beta primer mix characterized a second PCR of roughly 6 to 11 cycles. TCRdb independently ran MiXCR on the 5' RACE reads; one entry per CDR3 protein. The table records 1.2 million to 1.5 million distinct CDR3 sequences, approximately 59% of them present only once. This sample was taken from a study of blood T cells in healthy people across ages.

The sample consisted of blood. The V call is TRBV15, the J call TRBJ1-2, with 7 bases fitting TRBD1. The TCR sequence derives from a man aged 18 to 29 in good health. The CDR3 coding sequence is TGTGCCACCAGCAGAGGAGACAGGGATGGGGGCTACACCTTC. Protein sequence: CATSRGDRDGGYTF.